The present T cell receptor beta chain was sequenced within a study of identical twins. TCRdb re-called the 5' RACE reads through MiXCR, storing one row per CDR3 protein. The repertoire consists of under 300,000 distinct CDR3 sequences, with over 12% occurring once and the leading ten covering approximately 9.3%. The CDR3 extends over 14 amino acids. V was cut by 1 base and J by 5 bases, with 6 bases left in between. This clonotype appeared a few times. V gene TRBV12-3 or TRBV12-4 combines with J gene TRBJ1-6, with D uncertain. The TCR sequence derives from a woman under 30 in good health. Sequenced input: memory (CD45RO+) T cells sorted from blood. DNA of the CDR3: TGTGCCAGCAGTTTAGGGGAGAATAATTCACCCCTCCACTTT. Protein: CASSLGENNSPLHF.